The clone carrying this T cell receptor beta chain was seen more than once but under ten times. This entry belongs to a study of cytomegalovirus exposure and HLA in healthy donors. This CDR3 is 14 amino acids long. Trimming left V 0 bases short and J 3 bases short, with 9 bases between. CDR1 SGHRS and CDR2 YFSETQ come from the germline V gene. This PCR relied on a set of 60 Vbeta primers and 13 Jbeta primers. Here immunoSEQ multiplex PCR was the method, and the copy in TCRdb shows in-frame clones only, minus some. The data contain around 130,000 clones, under 90% of them singletons. Material: PBMCs. This clonotype was sampled from a woman aged 40 to 49 in good health and CMV-seronegative. The chain uses TRBV5-1 and TRBJ1-1; tentative D call: TRBD1 (5 bases). In nucleotides, the CDR3 is TGCGCCAGCAGCTTGGAAGGGGTATACACTGAAGCTTTCTTT. It specifies CASSLEGVYTEAFF.